The present T cell receptor (beta chain) was sequenced within a study of T cells in Graves' hyperthyroidism and ophthalmopathy. At the level of the study: Blood from the periphery was taken at initial diagnosis, before any treatment. Whole-study results and caveats: Stable hyperthyroidism and ophthalmopathy were separated using 13 V-J signatures.

Each patient was aged 18 to 65 and had newly diagnosed hyperthyroidism of under 2 months' duration. PBMCs came from over 8.5 ml fresh peripheral blood. What was amplified from RNA transcripts were TCR beta CDR3 regions. HTBI primers were the set used in a first-round RT-PCR of the TCR CDR3. From the multiplex PCR reads, TCRdb called clonotypes with MiXCR, one entry per CDR3 protein. Of 750,000 to 900,000 distinct CDR3 sequences listed, around 38% were seen once; the top ten hold approximately 10%. CDR3 length: 12 residues. Looked up from germline, CDR1 is SEHNR and CDR2 is FQNEAQ (reference sequence). Trimming stripped 0 bases from V and 13 bases from J, with 10 bases between. This clonotype was found many times. Its antigen remains unknown.

This clonotype originated in a man aged 18 to 30 with Graves' hyperthyroidism. Sequencing input: blood. J is TRBJ1-5 and V is TRBV7-9, with D maybe TRBD1 (5 bases). The CDR3 here is CASSLAKQEQHF. The CDR3 nucleotides read TGTGCCAGCAGCTTAGCGAAACAGGAGCAGCATTTT. The full variable domain, with the rest looked up from reference TRBV7-9 and TRBJ1-5, is DTGVSQNPRHKITKRGQNVTFRCDPISEHNRLYWYRQTLGQGPEFLTYFQNEAQLEKSRLLSDRFSAERPKGSFSTLEIQRTEQGDSAMYLCASSLAKQEQHFGDGTRLSIL.